One T cell receptor beta chain is described in this entry. CDR1 SGHAT and CDR2 FQNNGV come from the germline V gene. The V segment lost 6 bases and the J segment 5 bases; nucleotides outside the gene matches: 6. The length of the CDR3 is 15 residues. Libraries were prepared by immunoSEQ multiplex PCR; TCRdb keeps only in-frame clonotypes and omits some of them. The sample has over 100,000 clones, 91% seen once; the top ten hold over 6.5%. This sample is part of a study of T cell responses to AZD1222 COVID-19 vaccine. V usage is TRBV11-2 and J usage is TRBJ2-3, with 12 positions matching TRBD2. The TCR sequence derives from an adult in good health. The source material was peripheral blood, sampled on day 0 of AZD1222 vaccination. The CDR3 DNA sequence: TGTGCCAGCAGTTTCACTAGCGGGGGGAGAGATACGCAGTATTTT. Its translation is CASSFTSGGRDTQYF.